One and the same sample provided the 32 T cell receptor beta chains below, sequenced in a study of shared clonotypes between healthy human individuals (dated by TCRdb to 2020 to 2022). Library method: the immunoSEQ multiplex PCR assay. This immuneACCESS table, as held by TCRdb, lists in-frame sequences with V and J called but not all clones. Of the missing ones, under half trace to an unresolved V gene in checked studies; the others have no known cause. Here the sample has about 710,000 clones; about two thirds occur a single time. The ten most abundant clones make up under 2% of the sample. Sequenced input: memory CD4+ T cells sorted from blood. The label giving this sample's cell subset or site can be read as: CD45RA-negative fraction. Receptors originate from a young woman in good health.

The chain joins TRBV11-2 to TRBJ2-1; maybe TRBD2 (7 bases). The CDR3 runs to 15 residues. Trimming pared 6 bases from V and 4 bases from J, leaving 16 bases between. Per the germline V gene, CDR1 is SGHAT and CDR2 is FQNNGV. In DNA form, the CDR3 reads TGTGCCAGCAGGAGAATTGGGGGGGCTTACAATGAGCAGTTCTTC. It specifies CASRRIGGAYNEQFF. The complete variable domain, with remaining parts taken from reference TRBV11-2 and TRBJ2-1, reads EAGVAQSPRYKIIEKRQSVAFWCNPISGHATLYWYQQILGQGPKLLIQFQNNGVVDDSQLPKDRFSAERLKGVDSTLKIQPAKLEDSAVYLCASRRIGGAYNEQFFGPGTRLTVL.

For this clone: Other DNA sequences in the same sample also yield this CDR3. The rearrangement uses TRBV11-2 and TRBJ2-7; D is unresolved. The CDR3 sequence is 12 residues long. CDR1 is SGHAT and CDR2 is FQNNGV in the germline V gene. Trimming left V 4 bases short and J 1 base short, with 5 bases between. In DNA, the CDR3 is TGTGCCAGCAGCTCCCAGTCCTACGAGCAGTACTTC. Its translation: CASSSQSYEQYF.

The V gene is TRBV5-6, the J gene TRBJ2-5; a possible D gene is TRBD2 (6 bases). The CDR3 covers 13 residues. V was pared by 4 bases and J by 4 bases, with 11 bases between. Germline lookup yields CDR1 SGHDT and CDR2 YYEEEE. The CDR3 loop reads CASSLRRGETQYF. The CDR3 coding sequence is TGTGCCAGCAGCCTTCGGAGGGGAGAGACCCAGTACTTC.

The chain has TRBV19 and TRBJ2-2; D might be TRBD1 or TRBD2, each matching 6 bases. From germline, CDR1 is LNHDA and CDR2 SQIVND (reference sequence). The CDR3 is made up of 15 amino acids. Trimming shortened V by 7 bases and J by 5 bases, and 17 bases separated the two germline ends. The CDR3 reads CASTPRGRPTGELFF. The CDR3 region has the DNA TGTGCCAGTACCCCAAGGGGGAGGCCAACCGGGGAGCTGTTTTTT.

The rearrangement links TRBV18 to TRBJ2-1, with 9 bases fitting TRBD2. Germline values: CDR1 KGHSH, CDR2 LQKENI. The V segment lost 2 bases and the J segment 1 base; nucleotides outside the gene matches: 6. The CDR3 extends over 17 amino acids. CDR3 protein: CASSPDSGRRSYNEQFF. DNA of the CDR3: TGTGCCAGCTCACCAGATAGCGGGAGAAGATCCTACAATGAGCAGTTCTTC.

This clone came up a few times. CDR3 bases: TGTGCCAGCAGCTACACTAGCGACTACGAGCAGTACTTC. Its protein is CASSYTSDYEQYF. This chain uses TRBV7-2 with TRBJ2-7; 7 nucleotides agree with TRBD2. Germline V gene sequence: CDR1 SGHTA, CDR2 FQGNSA. V lost 4 bases and J lost 3; bases outside the gene matches: 3. This CDR3 has 13 residues.

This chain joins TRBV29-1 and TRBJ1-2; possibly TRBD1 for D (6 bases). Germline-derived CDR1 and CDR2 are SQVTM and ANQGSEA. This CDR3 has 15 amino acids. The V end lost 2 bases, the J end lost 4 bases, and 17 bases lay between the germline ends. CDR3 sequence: CSVESGARGGYGYTF. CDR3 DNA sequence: TGCAGCGTTGAAAGTGGGGCCAGGGGAGGCTATGGCTACACCTTC.

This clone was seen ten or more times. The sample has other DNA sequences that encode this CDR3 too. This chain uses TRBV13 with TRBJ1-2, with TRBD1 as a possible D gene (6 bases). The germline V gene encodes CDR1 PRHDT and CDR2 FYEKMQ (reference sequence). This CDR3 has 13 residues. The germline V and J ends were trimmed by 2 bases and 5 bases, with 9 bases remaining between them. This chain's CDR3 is CASSLRGSYGYTF. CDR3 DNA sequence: TGTGCCAGCAGCTTAAGGGGGTCTTATGGCTACACCTTC.

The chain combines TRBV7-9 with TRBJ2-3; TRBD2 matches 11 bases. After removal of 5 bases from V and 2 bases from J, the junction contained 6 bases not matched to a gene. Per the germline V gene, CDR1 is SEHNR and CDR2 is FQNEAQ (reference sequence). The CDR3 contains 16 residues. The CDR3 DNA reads TGTGCCAGCAGCATACAACTAGCGGGGGACACAGATACGCAGTATTTT. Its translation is CASSIQLAGDTDTQYF.

The CDR3 protein is CASSGREGQNEQFF. The CDR3 DNA reads TGTGCCAGCAGTGGGAGGGAGGGCCAAAATGAGCAGTTCTTC. This chain joins TRBV27 and TRBJ2-1; 7 bases agree with TRBD2. J was trimmed by 7 bases and V by 5 bases; bases with no gene match: 8. The CDR3 loop spans 14 amino acids. Germline V gene data show CDR1 as MNHEY and CDR2 as SMNVEV (reference sequence).

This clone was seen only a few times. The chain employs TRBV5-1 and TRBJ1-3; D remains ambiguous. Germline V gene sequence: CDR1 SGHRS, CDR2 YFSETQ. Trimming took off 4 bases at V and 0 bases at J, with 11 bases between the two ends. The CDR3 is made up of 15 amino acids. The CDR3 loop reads CASSTGRSSGNTIYF. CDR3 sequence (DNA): TGCGCCAGCAGCACCGGACGATCCTCTGGAAACACCATATATTTT.

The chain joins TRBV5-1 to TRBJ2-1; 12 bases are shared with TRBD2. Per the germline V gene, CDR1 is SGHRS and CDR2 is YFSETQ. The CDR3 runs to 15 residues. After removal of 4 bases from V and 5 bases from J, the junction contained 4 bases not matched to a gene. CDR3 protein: CASSVGLAGDNEQFF. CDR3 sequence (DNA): TGCGCCAGCAGCGTGGGACTAGCGGGTGACAATGAGCAGTTCTTC.

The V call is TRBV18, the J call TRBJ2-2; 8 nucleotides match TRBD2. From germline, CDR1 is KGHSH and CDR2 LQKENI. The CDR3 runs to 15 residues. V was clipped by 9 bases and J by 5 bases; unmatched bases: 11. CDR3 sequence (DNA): TGTGCCAGTTCGAGTAGCGGGACCGAGACCGGGGAGCTGTTTTTT. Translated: CASSSSGTETGELFF.

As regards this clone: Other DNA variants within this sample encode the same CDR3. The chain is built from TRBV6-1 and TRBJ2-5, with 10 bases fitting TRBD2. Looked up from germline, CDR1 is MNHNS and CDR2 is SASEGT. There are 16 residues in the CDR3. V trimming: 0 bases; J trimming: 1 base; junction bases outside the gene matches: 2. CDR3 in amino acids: CASSEARLAGQETQYF. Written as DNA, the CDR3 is TGTGCCAGCAGTGAAGCGCGACTAGCGGGCCAAGAGACCCAGTACTTC.

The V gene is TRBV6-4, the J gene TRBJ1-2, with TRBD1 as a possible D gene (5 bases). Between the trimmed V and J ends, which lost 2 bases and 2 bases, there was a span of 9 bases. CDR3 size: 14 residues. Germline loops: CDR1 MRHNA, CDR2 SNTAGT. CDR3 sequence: CASSDGGTNYGYTF. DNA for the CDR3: TGTGCCAGCAGTGACGGGGGAACCAACTATGGCTACACCTTC.

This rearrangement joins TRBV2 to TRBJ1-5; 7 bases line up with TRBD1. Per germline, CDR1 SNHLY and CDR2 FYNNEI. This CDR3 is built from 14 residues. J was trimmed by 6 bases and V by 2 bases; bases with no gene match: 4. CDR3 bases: TGTGCCAGCAGTGAAAACAGGGGATTTCAGCCCCAGCATTTT. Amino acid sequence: CASSENRGFQPQHF.

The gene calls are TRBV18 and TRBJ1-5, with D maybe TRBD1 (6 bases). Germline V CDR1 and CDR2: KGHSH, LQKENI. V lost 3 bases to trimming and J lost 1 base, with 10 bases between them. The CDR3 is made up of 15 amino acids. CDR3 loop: CASSPQTGSNQPQHF. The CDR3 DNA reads TGTGCCAGCTCACCTCAGACAGGCAGCAATCAGCCCCAGCATTTT.

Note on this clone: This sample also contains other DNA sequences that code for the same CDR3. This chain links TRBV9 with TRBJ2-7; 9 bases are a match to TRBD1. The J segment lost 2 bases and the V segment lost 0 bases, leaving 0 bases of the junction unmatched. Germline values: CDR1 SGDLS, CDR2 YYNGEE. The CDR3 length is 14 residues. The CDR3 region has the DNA TGTGCCAGCAGCGTAGGACAGGGGGCCTACGAGCAGTACTTC. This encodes CASSVGQGAYEQYF.

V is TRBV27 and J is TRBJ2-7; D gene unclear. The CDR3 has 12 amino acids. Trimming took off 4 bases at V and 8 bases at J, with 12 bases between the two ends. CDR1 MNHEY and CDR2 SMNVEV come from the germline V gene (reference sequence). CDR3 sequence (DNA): TGTGCCAGCAGTTCTTTCCGACGTCAGCAGTACTTC. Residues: CASSSFRRQQYF.

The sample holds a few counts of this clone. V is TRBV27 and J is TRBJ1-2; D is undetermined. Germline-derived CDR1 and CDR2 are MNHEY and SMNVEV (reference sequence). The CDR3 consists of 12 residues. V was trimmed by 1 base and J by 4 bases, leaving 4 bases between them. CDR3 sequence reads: CASSLLGYGYTF. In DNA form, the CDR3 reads TGTGCCAGCAGTTTATTGGGCTATGGCTACACCTTC.

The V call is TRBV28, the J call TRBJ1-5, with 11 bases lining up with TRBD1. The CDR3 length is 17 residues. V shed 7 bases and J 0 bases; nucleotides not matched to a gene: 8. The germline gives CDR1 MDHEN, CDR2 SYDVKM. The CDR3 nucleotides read TGTGCCAGCACTACCGGACAGGGGGCGTATAGCAATCAGCCCCAGCATTTT. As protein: CASTTGQGAYSNQPQHF.

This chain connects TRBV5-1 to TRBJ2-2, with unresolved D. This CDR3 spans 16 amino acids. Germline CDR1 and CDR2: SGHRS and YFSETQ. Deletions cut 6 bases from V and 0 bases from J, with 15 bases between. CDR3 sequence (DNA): TGCGCCAGCAATCTAGACACAAACGCGAACACCGGGGAGCTGTTTTTT. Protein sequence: CASNLDTNANTGELFF.

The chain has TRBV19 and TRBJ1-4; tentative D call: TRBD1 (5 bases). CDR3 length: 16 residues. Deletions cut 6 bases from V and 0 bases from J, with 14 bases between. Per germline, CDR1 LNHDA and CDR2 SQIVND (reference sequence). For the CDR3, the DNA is TGTGCCAGTAGCACGACAGTCAAGGCAACTAATGAAAAACTGTTTTTT. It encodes CASSTTVKATNEKLFF. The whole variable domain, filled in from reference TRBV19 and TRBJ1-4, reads DGGITQSPKYLFRKEGQNVTLSCEQNLNHDAMYWYRQDPGQGLRLIYYSQIVNDFQKGDIAEGYSVSREKKESFPLTVTSAQKNPTAFYLCASSTTVKATNEKLFFGSGTQLSVL.

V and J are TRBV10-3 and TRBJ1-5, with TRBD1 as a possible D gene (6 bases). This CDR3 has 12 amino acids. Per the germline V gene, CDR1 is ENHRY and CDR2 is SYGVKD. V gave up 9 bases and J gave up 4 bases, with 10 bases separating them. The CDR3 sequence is CAMGAGNQPQHF. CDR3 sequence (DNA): TGTGCCATGGGGGCAGGGAATCAGCCCCAGCATTTT.

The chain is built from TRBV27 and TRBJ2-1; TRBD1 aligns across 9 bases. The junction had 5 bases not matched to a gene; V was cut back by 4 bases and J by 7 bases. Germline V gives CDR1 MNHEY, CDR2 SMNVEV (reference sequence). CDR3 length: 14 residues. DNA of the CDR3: TGTGCCAGCAGTTCGTGGGACAGGGAGAATGAGCAGTTCTTC. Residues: CASSSWDRENEQFF.

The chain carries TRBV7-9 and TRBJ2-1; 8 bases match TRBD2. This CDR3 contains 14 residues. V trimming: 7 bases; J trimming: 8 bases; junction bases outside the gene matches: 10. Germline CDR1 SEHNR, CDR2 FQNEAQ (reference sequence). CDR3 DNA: TGTGCCAGCACATCACTAGCGGTATTAGATGAGCAGTTCTTC. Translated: CASTSLAVLDEQFF.

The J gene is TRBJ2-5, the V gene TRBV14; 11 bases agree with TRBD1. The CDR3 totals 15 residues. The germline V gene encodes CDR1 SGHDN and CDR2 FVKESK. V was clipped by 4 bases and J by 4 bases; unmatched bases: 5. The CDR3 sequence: CASSPGTGGRETQYF. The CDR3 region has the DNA TGTGCCAGCAGCCCCGGGACAGGGGGACGAGAGACCCAGTACTTC.

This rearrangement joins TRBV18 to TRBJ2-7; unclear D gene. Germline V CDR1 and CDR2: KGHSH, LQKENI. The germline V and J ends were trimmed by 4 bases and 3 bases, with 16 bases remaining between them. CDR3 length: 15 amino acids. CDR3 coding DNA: TGTGCCAGCTCACGCTCCAGGACGGAGAGCTACGAGCAGTACTTC. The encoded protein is CASSRSRTESYEQYF.

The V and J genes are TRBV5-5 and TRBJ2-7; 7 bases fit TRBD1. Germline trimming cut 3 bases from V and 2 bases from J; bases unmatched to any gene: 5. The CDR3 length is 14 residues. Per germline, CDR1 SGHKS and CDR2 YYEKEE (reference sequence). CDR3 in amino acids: CASSSGQSPYEQYF. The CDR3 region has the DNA TGTGCCAGCAGCTCGGGACAGTCCCCCTACGAGCAGTACTTC.

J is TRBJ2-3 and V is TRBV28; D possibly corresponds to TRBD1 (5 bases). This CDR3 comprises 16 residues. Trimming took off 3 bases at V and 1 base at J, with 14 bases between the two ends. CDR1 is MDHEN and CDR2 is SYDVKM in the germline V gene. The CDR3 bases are TGTGCCAGCAGTTTTTCAACAGGAAGGGGCACAGATACGCAGTATTTT. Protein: CASSFSTGRGTDTQYF.

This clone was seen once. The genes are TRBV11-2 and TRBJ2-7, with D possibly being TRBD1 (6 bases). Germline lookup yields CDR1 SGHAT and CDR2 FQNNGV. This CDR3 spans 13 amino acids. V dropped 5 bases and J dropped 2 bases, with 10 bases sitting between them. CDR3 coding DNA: TGTGCCAGCAGCCCAGGGGATACCTACGAGCAGTACTTC. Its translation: CASSPGDTYEQYF. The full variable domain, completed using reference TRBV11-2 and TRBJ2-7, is EAGVAQSPRYKIIEKRQSVAFWCNPISGHATLYWYQQILGQGPKLLIQFQNNGVVDDSQLPKDRFSAERLKGVDSTLKIQPAKLEDSAVYLCASSPGDTYEQYFGPGTRLTVT.

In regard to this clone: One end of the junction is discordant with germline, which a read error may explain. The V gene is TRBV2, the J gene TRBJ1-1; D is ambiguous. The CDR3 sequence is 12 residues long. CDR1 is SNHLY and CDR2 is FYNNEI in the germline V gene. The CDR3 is CASREETLEAFF. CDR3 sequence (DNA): TGTGCCAGCAGAGAAGAGACCTTAGAAGCTTTCTTT.